These 26 T cell receptor beta chains came from one sample sequenced in a study of cytomegalovirus exposure and HLA in healthy donors. Method: immunoSEQ multiplex PCR; TCRdb's copy keeps in-frame clones and lacks some. The sample lists 95,000 to 150,000 clones, 85% to 90% occurring once. The sequenced sample consisted of PBMCs. The receptors shown here come from a woman under 30 in good health and CMV-seronegative.

The chain carries TRBV19 and TRBJ2-1; 9 nucleotides match TRBD1. Looked up from germline, CDR1 is LNHDA and CDR2 is SQIVND (reference sequence). The V and J ends lost 3 bases and 7 bases, in that order; junction bases with no gene match: 4. The CDR3 runs 14 residues. The CDR3 DNA reads TGTGCCAGTAGTATCTGGACAGGGGATAATGAGCAGTTCTTC. Encoded protein: CASSIWTGDNEQFF.

The genes are TRBV9 and TRBJ2-7; D may be TRBD1 (6 bases). Trimming removed 0 bases from V and 6 bases from J, with 22 bases in between. CDR1 is SGDLS, CDR2 YYNGEE, per germline. The CDR3 is made up of 17 amino acids. The CDR3 coding sequence is TGTGCCAGCAGCGTAGGATTCGGACAGATACCCGCTAGCGAGCAGTACTTC. Protein product: CASSVGFGQIPASEQYF. The variable domain in full, with the rest retrieved from reference TRBV9 and TRBJ2-7, is DSGVTQTPKHLITATGQRVTLRCSPRSGDLSVYWYQQSLDQGLQFLIQYYNGEERAKGNILERFSAQQFPDLHSELNLSSLELGDSALYFCASSVGFGQIPASEQYFGPGTRLTVT.

J is TRBJ2-1 and V is TRBV6-5; D may be TRBD2 (6 bases). CDR3 length equals 14 residues. Germline CDR1 is MNHEY and CDR2 is SVGAGI. V was trimmed by 4 bases and J by 5 bases, leaving 12 bases between them. CDR3 sequence reads: CASSWLAANNEQFF. The CDR3 DNA follows: TGTGCCAGCAGTTGGTTAGCGGCTAACAATGAGCAGTTCTTC.

V is TRBV4-2 and J is TRBJ2-5, with D perhaps matching TRBD1 (6 bases). The CDR3 consists of 14 residues. The ends were cut back, 4 bases at V and 5 bases at J, with 14 bases in the middle. CDR1 and CDR2 from the germline V gene are LGHNA and YNFKEQ. The CDR3 sequence: CASSLQARGETQYF. The CDR3 bases are TGTGCCAGCAGCCTTCAGGCCAGGGGCGAGACCCAGTACTTC.

A note on this clone: A read error may account for a junction end that differs from germline. This chain joins TRBV6-1 and TRBJ1-2; 7 nucleotides line up with TRBD1. The V gene's germline CDR1 is MNHNS and CDR2 SASEGT. This CDR3 has 14 amino acids. The CDR3 bases are TGTGCCAGCAGCAAACCGACGGGACAGCCCTCTATTGCCTTC. Translation: CASSKPTGQPSIAF.

The V call is TRBV5-4, the J call TRBJ2-2; the match to TRBD1 covers 11 bases. The germline CDR1 and CDR2 sequences are SGHNT and YYREEE (reference sequence). V shed 4 bases and J 4 bases; nucleotides not matched to a gene: 6. The CDR3 consists of 16 residues. The CDR3 here is CASSGQDRGPTGELFF. CDR3 DNA sequence: TGTGCCAGCAGCGGACAGGACAGGGGGCCCACCGGGGAGCTGTTTTTT.

In this sample, this clone turned up a few times. The chain employs TRBV6-1 and TRBJ2-7; 9 bases align to TRBD1. V trimming: 2 bases; J trimming: 7 bases; junction bases outside the gene matches: 15. CDR1 MNHNS and CDR2 SASEGT come from the germline V gene. This CDR3 comprises 17 residues. CDR3 in DNA: TGTGCCAGCAGTGAATCCACCTGGGACAGGGTGAAGCGGGAGCAGTACTTC. Protein: CASSESTWDRVKREQYF.

The chain uses TRBV27 and TRBJ2-7, with 7 bases that match TRBD1. Trimming at V came to 2 bases and at J to 12 bases, leaving 10 bases not matched to a gene. Per germline, CDR1 MNHEY and CDR2 SMNVEV (reference sequence). The CDR3 covers 13 residues. The CDR3 reads CASSLQRQGVTYF. The CDR3 coding sequence is TGTGCCAGCAGTTTACAGAGACAGGGAGTTACGTACTTC.

The chain is built from TRBV28 and TRBJ1-2; weak D call: TRBD1 (5 bases). V was pared by 7 bases and J by 4 bases, with 16 bases between. In germline, CDR1 is MDHEN, CDR2 SYDVKM. The CDR3 extends over 14 amino acids. In nucleotides, the CDR3 is TGTGCCAGCACCCTACAGAGGGGAGGCTATGGCTACACCTTC. It encodes CASTLQRGGYGYTF.

The chain recombines TRBV5-1 with TRBJ1-1; no clear D. The CDR3 has 14 residues. Trimming left V 4 bases short and J 0 bases short, with 10 bases between. Germline loops: CDR1 SGHRS, CDR2 YFSETQ. The CDR3 spells CASSGRTLNTEAFF. The CDR3 nucleotides are TGCGCCAGCAGCGGCAGGACTTTGAACACTGAAGCTTTCTTT.

The J gene is TRBJ2-2, the V gene TRBV28; 11 positions match TRBD1. CDR3 size: 16 residues. Germline V CDR1 and CDR2: MDHEN, SYDVKM. V lost 5 bases to trimming and J lost 4 bases; unmatched junction nucleotides: 6. As DNA, the CDR3 is TGTGCCAGCAGTCCCTCGGGACAGGGGGGCACCGGGGAGCTGTTTTTT. This codes for CASSPSGQGGTGELFF.

V usage is TRBV2 and J usage is TRBJ2-5; 7 bases match TRBD1. The CDR3 is 14 amino acids. The ends lost 2 bases at V and 4 bases at J; junction bases unmatched: 4. The germline V gene encodes CDR1 SNHLY and CDR2 FYNNEI. This chain's CDR3 is CASSELNRGETQYF. CDR3 nucleotide sequence: TGTGCCAGCAGTGAACTGAACAGGGGAGAGACCCAGTACTTC.

The J gene is TRBJ1-6, the V gene TRBV9; D not resolved. Germline V lookup: CDR1 SGDLS, CDR2 YYNGEE. Trimming left V 0 bases short and J 6 bases short, with 10 bases between. The CDR3 loop spans 15 amino acids. CDR3 sequence (DNA): TGTGCCAGCAGCGTAGCGATTACAGCTAATTCACCCCTCCACTTT. Encoded protein: CASSVAITANSPLHF.

The J gene is TRBJ2-1, the V gene TRBV28, with TRBD1 identical over 11 bases. J lost 9 bases, V lost 4 bases, and 11 bases had no gene match. CDR1 is MDHEN, CDR2 SYDVKM, per germline. The CDR3 length is 16 residues. The CDR3 DNA reads TGTGCCAGCAGTTCTACCGGGACAGGGGGGCGTAGTGAGCAGTTCTTC. This gives the protein CASSSTGTGGRSEQFF.

The V call is TRBV6-5, the J call TRBJ1-2; TRBD1 agrees at 9 bases. After removal of 5 bases from V and 7 bases from J, the junction contained 11 bases not matched to a gene. This CDR3 is built from 15 residues. Germline CDR1 is MNHEY and CDR2 is SVGAGI. The CDR3 DNA reads TGTGCCAGCAGTACAAGGGACAGGGCTAGTTTTGGCTACACCTTC. Translation gives CASSTRDRASFGYTF.

This sequence joins TRBV19 and TRBJ2-5; possible D gene TRBD1, 5 bases. The CDR3 contains 13 residues. Trimming removed 8 bases from V and 2 bases from J, with 12 bases in between. Germline V lookup: CDR1 LNHDA, CDR2 SQIVND (reference sequence). The DNA for the CDR3 is TGTGCCAGTGCACAGGTTTGGCAAGAGACCCAGTACTTC. Its translation: CASAQVWQETQYF.

The chain employs TRBV11-3 and TRBJ2-2; the match to TRBD1 covers 7 bases. V lost 5 bases, J lost 3 bases, and 9 bases stayed unmatched. Germline CDR1 is SGHNT and CDR2 is YENEEA. The CDR3 consists of 16 residues. CDR3 protein: CASSLSGTEYTGELFF. For the CDR3, the DNA is TGTGCCAGCAGCCTTAGTGGGACAGAATACACCGGGGAGCTGTTTTTT.

The gene calls are TRBV2 and TRBJ2-1, with 10 bases aligning to TRBD2. Trimming removed 1 base from V and 3 bases from J; junction bases left unmatched: 3. There are 16 residues in the CDR3. CDR1 SNHLY and CDR2 FYNNEI come from the germline V gene. The CDR3: CASSEVIAGGYNEQFF. The DNA for the CDR3 is TGTGCCAGCAGTGAAGTGATAGCGGGGGGCTACAATGAGCAGTTCTTC.

V usage is TRBV29-1 and J usage is TRBJ2-7; D is possibly TRBD1 (6 bases). The CDR3 is made up of 11 amino acids. The V end lost 6 bases, the J end lost 7 bases, and 13 bases lay between the germline ends. Germline V CDR1 and CDR2: SQVTM, ANQGSEA. CDR3 sequence reads: CSVRWGTEQYF. For the CDR3, the DNA is TGCAGCGTGAGGTGGGGGACAGAGCAGTACTTC.

This clone is a singleton in its sample. This sequence joins TRBV30 and TRBJ2-2; 9 nucleotides match TRBD1. The CDR3 loop spans 14 amino acids. Germline V gene data show CDR1 as GTSNPN and CDR2 as SVGIG (reference sequence). V gave up 3 bases and J gave up 3 bases; unmatched junction bases: 2. The CDR3 region has the DNA TGTGCCTGGAGCGGGGACAGGGACACCGGGGAGCTGTTTTTT. The encoded protein is CAWSGDRDTGELFF.

The chain combines TRBV28 with TRBJ2-1, with a tentative D call TRBD1 (5 bases). Germline V gives CDR1 MDHEN, CDR2 SYDVKM. V dropped 5 bases and J dropped 8 bases, with 22 bases sitting between them. This CDR3 has 16 amino acids. The DNA of the CDR3 is TGTGCCAGCAGTCTAAATAAGCATGGGGCGGACGATGAGCAGTTCTTC. Protein product: CASSLNKHGADDEQFF.

This chain joins TRBV19 and TRBJ1-3, with TRBD1 identical over 8 bases. The junction had 10 bases not matched to a gene; V was cut back by 7 bases and J by 2 bases. Per the germline V gene, CDR1 is LNHDA and CDR2 is SQIVND (reference sequence). The CDR3 sequence is 16 residues long. This chain's CDR3 is CASTPTGGFAGNTIYF. CDR3 DNA: TGTGCCAGTACCCCAACAGGGGGGTTTGCTGGAAACACCATATATTTT.

V is TRBV6-5 and J is TRBJ1-3; perhaps TRBD1 as D (5 bases). The V and J ends lost 8 bases and 0 bases respectively, with 11 bases between them. Germline CDR1 MNHEY, CDR2 SVGAGI. There are 14 residues in the CDR3. The CDR3 DNA sequence: TGTGCCAGCGCCACAGGATTCTCTGGAAACACCATATATTTT. It yields the protein CASATGFSGNTIYF.

In its sample, this clone was seen a few times. This chain uses TRBV7-9 with TRBJ1-3, with 7 bases identical to TRBD1. The CDR3 is 16 residues long. CDR1 and CDR2 from the germline V gene are SEHNR and FQNEAQ (reference sequence). The junction had 10 bases not matched to a gene; V was cut back by 0 bases and J by 8 bases. The CDR3 spells CASSLAPRTGSHTIYF. In DNA form, the CDR3 reads TGTGCCAGCAGCTTAGCCCCCCGGACAGGCTCCCACACCATATATTTT.

The rearrangement joins TRBV7-2 to TRBJ1-1; no firm D call. Trimming removed 4 bases from V and 7 bases from J, with 13 bases in between. From germline, CDR1 is SGHTA and CDR2 FQGNSA. This CDR3 comprises 13 residues. The CDR3 DNA reads as TGTGCCAGCAGCTCCCAGGAGGGCGGTGAAGCTTTCTTT. This sequence encodes CASSSQEGGEAFF.

The CDR3 sequence: CASSPTSGRDYNEQFF. The CDR3 DNA sequence: TGTGCCAGCAGTCCGACTAGCGGGAGGGACTACAATGAGCAGTTCTTC. The genes are TRBV4-2 and TRBJ2-1; TRBD2 aligns across 14 bases. This CDR3 has 16 residues. Germline-derived CDR1 and CDR2 are LGHNA and YNFKEQ. V shed 6 bases and J 3 bases; nucleotides not matched to a gene: 4.